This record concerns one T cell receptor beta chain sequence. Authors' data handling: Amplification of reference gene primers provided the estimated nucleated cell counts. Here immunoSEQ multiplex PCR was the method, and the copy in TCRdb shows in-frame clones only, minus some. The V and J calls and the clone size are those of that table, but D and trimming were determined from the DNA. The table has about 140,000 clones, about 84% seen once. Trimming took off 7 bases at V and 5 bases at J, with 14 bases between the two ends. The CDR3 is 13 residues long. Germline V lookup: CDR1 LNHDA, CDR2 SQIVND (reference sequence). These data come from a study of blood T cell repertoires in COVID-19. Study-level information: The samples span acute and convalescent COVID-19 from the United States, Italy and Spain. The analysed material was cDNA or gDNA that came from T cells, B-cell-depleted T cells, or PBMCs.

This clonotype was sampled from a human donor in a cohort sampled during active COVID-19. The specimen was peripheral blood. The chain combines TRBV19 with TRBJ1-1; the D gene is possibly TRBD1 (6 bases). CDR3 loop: CASISGAGTEAFF. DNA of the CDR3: TGTGCCAGTATTTCAGGGGCAGGAACTGAAGCTTTCTTT.